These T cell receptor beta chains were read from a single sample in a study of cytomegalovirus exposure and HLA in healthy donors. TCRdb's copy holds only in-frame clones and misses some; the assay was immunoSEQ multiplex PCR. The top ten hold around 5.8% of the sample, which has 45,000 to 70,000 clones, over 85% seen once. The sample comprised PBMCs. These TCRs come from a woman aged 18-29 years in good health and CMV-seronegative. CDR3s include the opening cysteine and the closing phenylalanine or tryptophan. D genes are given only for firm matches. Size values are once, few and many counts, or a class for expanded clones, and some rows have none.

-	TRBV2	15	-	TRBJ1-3	CASSARRGDGNTIYF	TGTGCCAGCAGTGCCCGAAGGGGTGATGGAAACACCATATATTTT
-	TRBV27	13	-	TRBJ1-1	CASSFGLNAEAFF	TGTGCCAGCAGCTTCGGTCTGAACGCTGAAGCTTTCTTT
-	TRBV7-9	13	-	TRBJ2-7	CASSLDLSSGQYF	TGTGCCAGCAGCTTAGATCTTAGCTCCGGGCAGTACTTC
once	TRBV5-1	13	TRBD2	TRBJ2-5	CASSLGGAETQYF	TGCGCCAGCAGCCTCGGGGGGGCGGAGACCCAGTACTTC
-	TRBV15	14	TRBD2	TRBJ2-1	CATRLAGGGNEQFF	TGTGCCACCAGGTTAGCGGGGGGTGGTAATGAGCAGTTCTTC
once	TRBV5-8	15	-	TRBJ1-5	CASSLGGWGNQPQHF	TGTGCCAGCAGCTTGGGAGGGTGGGGCAATCAGCCCCAGCATTTT
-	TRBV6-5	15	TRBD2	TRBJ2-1	CASSYPGLAHNEQFF	TGTGCCAGCAGTTACCCAGGACTAGCCCACAATGAGCAGTTCTTC
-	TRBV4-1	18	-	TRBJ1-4	CASSQSPRVPHLNEKLFF	TGCGCCAGCAGCCAGAGCCCCAGGGTCCCCCATCTAAATGAAAAACTGTTTTTT
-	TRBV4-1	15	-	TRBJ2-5	CASSTGASGEETQYF	TGCGCCAGCAGCACCGGAGCCAGCGGCGAAGAGACCCAGTACTTC
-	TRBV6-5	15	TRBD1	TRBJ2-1	CASSSPKGAVNEQFF	TGTGCCAGCAGTTCACCCAAGGGGGCGGTTAATGAGCAGTTCTTC
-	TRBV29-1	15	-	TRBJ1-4	CSVEDRWQGNEKLFF	TGCAGCGTTGAAGATCGGTGGCAGGGAAATGAAAAACTGTTTTTT
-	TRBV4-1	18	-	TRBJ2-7	CASSQEGGGTAQSYEQYF	TGCGCCAGCAGCCAAGAAGGGGGGGGTACAGCTCAATCCTACGAGCAGTACTTC
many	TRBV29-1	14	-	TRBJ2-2	CSVSLTLSTGELFF	TGCAGCGTCTCCCTTACGTTGAGCACGGGGGAGCTGTTTTTT
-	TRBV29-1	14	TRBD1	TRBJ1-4	CSVRRPGQGEKLFF	TGCAGCGTCCGACGGCCGGGACAGGGTGAAAAACTGTTTTTT
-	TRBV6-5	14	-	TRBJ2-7	CASSYSSLNYEQYF	TGTGCCAGCAGTTACTCTAGCCTGAACTACGAGCAGTACTTC
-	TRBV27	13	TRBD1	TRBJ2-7	CASAPGQSYEQYF	TGTGCCAGCGCTCCGGGACAGAGCTACGAGCAGTACTTC
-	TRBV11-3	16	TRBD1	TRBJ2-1	CASSLAGTGLYNEQFF	TGTGCCAGCAGCTTAGCCGGGACAGGGCTATACAATGAGCAGTTCTTC
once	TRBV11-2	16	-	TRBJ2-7	CASSLKPTGFGYEQYF	TGTGCCAGCAGCTTAAAACCGACAGGCTTCGGCTACGAGCAGTACTTC
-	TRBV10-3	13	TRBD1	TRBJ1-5	CAIRGQGDQPQHF	TGTGCCATCAGGGGACAGGGGGATCAGCCCCAGCATTTT
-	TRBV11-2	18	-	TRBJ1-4	CASSLRGLFALGNEKLFF	TGTGCCAGCAGCTTAAGGGGACTTTTTGCATTAGGGAATGAAAAACTGTTTTTT
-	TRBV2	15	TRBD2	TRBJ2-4	CASSEGIAGGNIQYF	TGTGCCAGCAGTGAAGGGATAGCGGGAGGAAACATTCAGTACTTC
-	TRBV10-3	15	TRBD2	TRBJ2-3	CAINGLAGSTDTQYF	TGTGCCATCAATGGACTAGCGGGGAGCACAGATACGCAGTATTTT
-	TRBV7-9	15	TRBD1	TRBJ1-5	CASSPNRGLGQPQHF	TGTGCCAGCAGCCCGAACAGGGGCCTTGGGCAGCCCCAGCATTTT
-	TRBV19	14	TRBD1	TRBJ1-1	CASSIGGQAVEAFF	TGTGCCAGTAGTATAGGGGGACAGGCCGTTGAAGCTTTCTTT